In this sample, the clone carrying this TCR beta chain turned up a few times. Its antigen is currently unknown. The data derive from a study of identifying expanded T cells in peripheral blood. Findings and limits, study-wide: Variance in clone template counts between roughly two-week samples significantly increased with total template count across all healthy donors. Roughly 1.2 clones differed between technical replicates, versus about 15 and 19 over time.

The repertoire was sequenced with immunoSEQ multiplex PCR; TCRdb's copy has only in-frame clones and lacks some. The sample comprises 90,000 or so clones, approximately 83% of which are singletons, and 5.6% rests with the top ten. V was clipped by 4 bases and J by 8 bases, with 14 bases between them. The CDR3 spans 12 residues. Per the germline V gene, CDR1 is SQVTM and CDR2 is ANQGSEA. During the collection period, no donor immune events like infections were recorded. This TCR derives from a person aged 18 to 75 in good health. Material: blood. The rearrangement joins TRBV29-1 to TRBJ1-2; D is unresolved. CDR3 protein: CSVAPNPVGYTF. CDR3 nucleotides: TGCAGCGTTGCCCCAAACCCGGTAGGCTACACCTTC.